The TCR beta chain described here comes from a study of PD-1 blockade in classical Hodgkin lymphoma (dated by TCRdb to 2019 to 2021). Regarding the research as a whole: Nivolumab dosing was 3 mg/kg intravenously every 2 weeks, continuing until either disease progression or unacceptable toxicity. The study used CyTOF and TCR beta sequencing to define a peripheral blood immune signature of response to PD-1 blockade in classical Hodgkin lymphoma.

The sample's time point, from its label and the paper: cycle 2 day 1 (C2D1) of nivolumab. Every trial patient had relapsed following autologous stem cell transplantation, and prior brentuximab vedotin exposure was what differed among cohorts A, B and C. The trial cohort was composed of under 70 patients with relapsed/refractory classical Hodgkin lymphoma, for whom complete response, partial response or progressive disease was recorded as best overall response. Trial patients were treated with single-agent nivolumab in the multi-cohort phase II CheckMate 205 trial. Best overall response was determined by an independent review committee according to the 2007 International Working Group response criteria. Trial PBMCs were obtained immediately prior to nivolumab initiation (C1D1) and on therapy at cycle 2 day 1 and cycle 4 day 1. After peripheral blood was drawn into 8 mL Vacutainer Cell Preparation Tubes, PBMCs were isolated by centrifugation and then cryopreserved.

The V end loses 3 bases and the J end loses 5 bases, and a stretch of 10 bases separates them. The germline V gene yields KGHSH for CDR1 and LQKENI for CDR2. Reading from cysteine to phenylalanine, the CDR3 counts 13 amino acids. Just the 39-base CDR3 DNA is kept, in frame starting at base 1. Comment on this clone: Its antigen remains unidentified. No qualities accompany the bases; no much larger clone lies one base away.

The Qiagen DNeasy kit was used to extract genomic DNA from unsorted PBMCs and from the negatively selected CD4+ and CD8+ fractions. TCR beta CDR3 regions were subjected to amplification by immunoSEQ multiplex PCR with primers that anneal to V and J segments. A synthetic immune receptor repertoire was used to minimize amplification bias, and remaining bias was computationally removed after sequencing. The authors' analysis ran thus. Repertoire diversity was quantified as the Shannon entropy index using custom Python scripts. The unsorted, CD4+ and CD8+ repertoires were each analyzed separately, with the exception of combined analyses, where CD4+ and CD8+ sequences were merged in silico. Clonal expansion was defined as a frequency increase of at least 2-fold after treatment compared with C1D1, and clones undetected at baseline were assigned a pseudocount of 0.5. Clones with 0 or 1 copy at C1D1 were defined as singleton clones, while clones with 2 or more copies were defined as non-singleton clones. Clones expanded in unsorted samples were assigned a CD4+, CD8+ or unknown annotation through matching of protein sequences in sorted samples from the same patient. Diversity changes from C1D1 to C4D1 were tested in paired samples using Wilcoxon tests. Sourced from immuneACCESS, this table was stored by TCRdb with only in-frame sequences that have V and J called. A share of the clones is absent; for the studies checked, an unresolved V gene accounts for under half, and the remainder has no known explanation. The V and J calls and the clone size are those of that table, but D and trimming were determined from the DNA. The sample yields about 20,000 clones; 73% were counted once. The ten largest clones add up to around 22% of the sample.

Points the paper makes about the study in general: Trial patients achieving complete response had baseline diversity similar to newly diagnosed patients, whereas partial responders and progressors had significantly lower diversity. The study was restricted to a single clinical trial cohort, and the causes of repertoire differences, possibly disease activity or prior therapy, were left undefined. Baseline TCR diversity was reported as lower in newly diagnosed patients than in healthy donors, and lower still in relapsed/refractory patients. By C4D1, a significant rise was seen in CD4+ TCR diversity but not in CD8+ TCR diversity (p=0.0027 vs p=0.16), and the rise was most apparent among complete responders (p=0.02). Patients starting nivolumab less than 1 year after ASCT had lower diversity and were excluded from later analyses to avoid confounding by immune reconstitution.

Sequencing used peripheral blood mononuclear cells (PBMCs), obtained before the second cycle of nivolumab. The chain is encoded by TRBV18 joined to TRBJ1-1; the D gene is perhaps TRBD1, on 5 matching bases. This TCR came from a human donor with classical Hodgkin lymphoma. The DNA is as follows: TGTGCCAGCTCACCGGCAGGGTGGACTGAAGCTTTCTTT. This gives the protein CASSPAGWTEAFF.